The 25 T cell receptor beta chains below all came from one sample that was sequenced in a study of control samples from healthy donors and cancer patients. Sequencing was performed with immunoSEQ multiplex PCR; in TCRdb, only in-frame clones are kept and a portion is missing. This table holds around 94,000 clones, roughly 94% found once. The material sequenced was blood. The source of these receptors is a woman aged 18-29 years in good health.

The chain carries TRBV13 and TRBJ2-1; 11 nucleotides align to TRBD2. V was pared by 5 bases and J by 6 bases, with 12 bases of the junction left unmatched. Germline V gene data show CDR1 as PRHDT and CDR2 as FYEKMQ (reference sequence). The CDR3 has 17 amino acids. The CDR3 is CASSVLQTSGILNEQFF. CDR3 DNA sequence: TGTGCCAGCAGCGTACTTCAGACTAGCGGGATCCTCAATGAGCAGTTCTTC. The whole variable domain, filled in from reference TRBV13 and TRBJ2-1, reads AAGVIQSPRHLIKEKRETATLKCYPIPRHDTVYWYQQGPGQDPQFLISFYEKMQSDKGSIPDRFSAQQFSDYHSELNMSSLELGDSALYFCASSVLQTSGILNEQFFGPGTRLTVL.

CDR3 loop: CASSLYGGSNYGYTF. Here the CDR3 DNA reads TGTGCCAGCAGCTTATACGGGGGTTCTAACTATGGCTACACCTTC. This chain uses TRBV7-9 with TRBJ1-2; D perhaps matches TRBD1 (5 bases). The CDR3 length is 15 residues. V lost 2 bases and J lost 0, with 10 bases in between. CDR1 SEHNR and CDR2 FQNEAQ come from the germline V gene (reference sequence).

The rearrangement links TRBV5-4 to TRBJ2-1, with D possibly being TRBD2 (5 bases). The V end was cut by 0 bases, the J end by 7 bases, with 14 bases between. This CDR3 contains 15 residues. The germline V gene encodes CDR1 SGHNT and CDR2 YYREEE (reference sequence). CDR3 DNA: TGTGCCAGCAGCTTGGTTACGGGATTTGGGAATGAGCAGTTCTTC. Translating gives CASSLVTGFGNEQFF.

The count of this clone is one. V is TRBV15 and J is TRBJ1-1; a possible D gene is TRBD1 (6 bases). This CDR3 contains 15 residues. The germline V gene encodes CDR1 LNHNV and CDR2 YYDKDF (reference sequence). The V end lost 5 bases, the J end lost 0 bases, and 13 bases lay between the germline ends. DNA for the CDR3: TGTGCCACCAGCCCACAGGGCCTACTGAACACTGAAGCTTTCTTT. This encodes CATSPQGLLNTEAFF.

This chain uses TRBV28 with TRBJ1-5; 10 nucleotides line up with TRBD1. The germline V gene has CDR1 MDHEN and CDR2 SYDVKM. Trimming cost V 3 bases and J 2 bases; bases outside gene matches: 7. This CDR3 is 17 amino acids long. Here the CDR3 reads CASSFRQGARGNQPQHF. In nucleotides, the CDR3 is TGTGCCAGCAGTTTCCGACAGGGGGCGCGGGGCAATCAGCCCCAGCATTTT.

The V gene is TRBV9, the J gene TRBJ2-5, with D uncertain. The CDR3 is 13 residues long. V lost 0 bases to trimming and J lost 9 bases, with 12 bases between them. Germline CDR1 reads SGDLS; CDR2 reads YYNGEE. Here the CDR3 reads CASSVGALSAQYF. The DNA of the CDR3 is TGTGCCAGCAGCGTAGGGGCCCTATCGGCCCAGTACTTC.

The chain links TRBV11-3 to TRBJ2-3, with TRBD2 identical over 8 bases. Germline CDR1 SGHNT, CDR2 YENEEA. This CDR3 contains 12 residues. V gave up 11 bases and J gave up 6 bases; unmatched junction bases: 7. The CDR3 sequence: CAGGTRGDTQYF. As DNA, the CDR3 is TGTGCCGGCGGGACTAGGGGGGATACGCAGTATTTT.

The chain combines TRBV6-5 with TRBJ2-7, with D possibly TRBD2 on 6 matching bases. The CDR3 is 14 residues long. V was trimmed by 7 bases and J by 0 bases, leaving 13 bases between them. CDR1 and CDR2 (germline): MNHEY, SVGAGI. CDR3 residues: CASTLAGSSYEQYF. The CDR3 region has the DNA TGTGCCAGCACTCTCGCGGGGAGCTCCTACGAGCAGTACTTC.

This chain uses TRBV4-2 with TRBJ2-7, with D perhaps TRBD2 (6 bases). The germline gives CDR1 LGHNA, CDR2 YNFKEQ. This CDR3 region has 16 residues. The V and J ends lost 0 bases and 5 bases respectively, with 17 bases between them. In DNA form, the CDR3 reads TGTGCCAGCAGCCAAGATCTAGGGCTAGCGCGAAACGAGCAGTACTTC. Its protein is CASSQDLGLARNEQYF.

This clone was counted only a few times. The rearrangement links TRBV29-1 to TRBJ1-4; TRBD1 is a possible D gene (5 bases). The germline CDR1 and CDR2 sequences are SQVTM and ANQGSEA. The CDR3 is 13 residues long. V was cut by 5 bases and J by 5 bases, with 12 bases left in between. As DNA, the CDR3 is TGCAGCGTTCGTGGCAGGGAGAATGAAAAACTGTTTTTT. Translated: CSVRGRENEKLFF. The variable domain in full, with the rest retrieved from reference TRBV29-1 and TRBJ1-4, is SAVISQKPSRDICQRGTSLTIQCQVDSQVTMMFWYRQQPGQSLTLIATANQGSEATYESGFVIDKFPISRPNLTFSTLTVSNMSPEDSSIYLCSVRGRENEKLFFGSGTQLSVL.

V gene TRBV11-3 combines with J gene TRBJ1-6; TRBD1 is a possible D gene (6 bases). Deletions cut 3 bases from V and 7 bases from J, with 7 bases between. Germline-derived CDR1 and CDR2 are SGHNT and YENEEA. This CDR3 comprises 13 residues. CDR3: CASSFRGNSPLHF. The CDR3, as DNA: TGTGCCAGCAGCTTCAGGGGAAATTCACCCCTCCACTTT.

This chain connects TRBV7-2 to TRBJ2-5; D ambiguous. Trimming removed 4 bases at V and 1 base at J, with 13 bases between. Germline lookup yields CDR1 SGHTA and CDR2 FQGNSA. There are 15 residues in the CDR3. The CDR3 sequence: CASSSSGVGQETQYF. DNA for the CDR3: TGTGCCAGCAGCTCCTCCGGAGTGGGCCAAGAGACCCAGTACTTC.

The chain uses TRBV5-5 and TRBJ1-1; TRBD1 is a possible D gene (5 bases). Germline values: CDR1 SGHKS, CDR2 YYEKEE (reference sequence). This CDR3 has 13 residues. With 5 bases removed from V and 7 bases from J, the gap between germline ends came to 15 bases. The CDR3 coding sequence is TGTGCCAGCAGACCCGAGAGGGGAGGTGAAGCTTTCTTT. It encodes CASRPERGGEAFF.

This rearrangement joins TRBV11-2 to TRBJ2-3; perhaps TRBD2 as D (6 bases). Deletions cut 4 bases from V and 4 bases from J, with 9 bases between. The germline CDR1 and CDR2 sequences are SGHAT and FQNNGV. The CDR3 has 13 amino acids. Written as DNA, the CDR3 is TGTGCCAGCAGCTATTGGGGGGCAGATACGCAGTATTTT. The encoded protein is CASSYWGADTQYF.

The chain is built from TRBV7-9 and TRBJ1-1; D remains ambiguous. V lost 4 bases to trimming and J lost 8 bases, with 14 bases between them. CDR3 length: 13 amino acids. Germline V lookup: CDR1 SEHNR, CDR2 FQNEAQ (reference sequence). The CDR3 region is CASSSPGIPEAFF. The CDR3 DNA is TGTGCCAGCAGCTCACCGGGTATTCCCGAAGCTTTCTTT.

The V and J genes are TRBV20-1 and TRBJ2-1; weak D call: TRBD2 (6 bases). CDR1 and CDR2 from the germline V gene are DFQATT and SNEGSKA (reference sequence). This CDR3 is 15 amino acids long. Deletions cut 3 bases from V and 2 bases from J, with 14 bases between. CDR3 nucleotide sequence: TGCAGTGCTAGTGCTACCCAGCGGGCCTACAATGAGCAGTTCTTC. Protein sequence: CSASATQRAYNEQFF.

This clone was counted a single time. This chain links TRBV25-1 with TRBJ1-1; D may be TRBD1 (5 bases). The CDR3 totals 14 residues. The germline CDR1 and CDR2 sequences are MGHDK and SYGVNS. The ends were cut back, 3 bases at V and 5 bases at J, with 13 bases in the middle. The CDR3 sequence: CASSDWGLRTEAFF. CDR3 coding DNA: TGTGCCAGCAGTGATTGGGGCTTAAGGACTGAAGCTTTCTTT.

The V gene is TRBV30, the J gene TRBJ1-4, with D possibly matching TRBD1 (5 bases). The CDR3 is 14 amino acids. With 3 bases removed from V and 2 bases from J, the gap between germline ends came to 10 bases. CDR1 is GTSNPN, CDR2 SVGIG, per germline (reference sequence). CDR3 amino acids: CAWRLGRTNEKLFF. The CDR3 DNA reads as TGTGCCTGGAGGTTGGGACGGACTAATGAAAAACTGTTTTTT.

V gene TRBV11-1 combines with J gene TRBJ2-3; no firm D call. Trimming cost V 8 bases and J 2 bases, with 8 bases left between them. Germline CDR1 and CDR2: SGHAT and FQDESV (reference sequence). This CDR3 has 12 amino acids. CDR3 coding DNA: TGTGCCAGCGGCCGACACACAGATACGCAGTATTTT. Its translation: CASGRHTDTQYF.

This clone showed up just once. V usage is TRBV6-5 and J usage is TRBJ1-6; tentatively, D is TRBD1 (5 bases). CDR3 length equals 14 residues. Germline-derived CDR1 and CDR2 are MNHEY and SVGAGI. V was cut by 6 bases and J by 7 bases, with 13 bases left in between. CDR3 sequence (DNA): TGTGCCAGCAGCCCCCGGCAGGGCAATTCACCCCTCCACTTT. This codes for CASSPRQGNSPLHF.

This clone was found once. J is TRBJ1-6 and V is TRBV27; tentative D call: TRBD1 (6 bases). CDR3 length equals 15 residues. V gave up 6 bases and J gave up 6 bases, with 15 bases separating them. Looked up from germline, CDR1 is MNHEY and CDR2 is SMNVEV (reference sequence). In nucleotides, the CDR3 is TGTGCCAGCAGGTGGGGGCAGGGGATTAATTCACCCCTCCACTTT. This encodes CASRWGQGINSPLHF.

In this sample, this clone turned up once. V gene TRBV6-6 combines with J gene TRBJ2-7; 10 bases match TRBD1. The CDR3 has 15 amino acids. J was trimmed by 7 bases and V by 7 bases; bases with no gene match: 13. Germline V gene data show CDR1 as MNHNY and CDR2 as SVGAGI (reference sequence). CDR3 sequence: CASKDAGTGAREQYF. The DNA for the CDR3 is TGTGCCAGCAAAGATGCCGGGACAGGGGCGCGAGAGCAGTACTTC.

The CDR3: CASSLQLRNEKLFF. CDR3 DNA: TGTGCCAGCAGTTTACAGCTGCGAAATGAAAAACTGTTTTTT. This chain connects TRBV27 to TRBJ1-4; D gene unclear. The CDR3 has 14 amino acids. V lost 2 bases and J 5 bases, leaving 9 bases between the germline ends. CDR1 MNHEY and CDR2 SMNVEV come from the germline V gene (reference sequence).

This chain uses TRBV18 with TRBJ1-4; 7 nucleotides align to TRBD1. This CDR3 has 15 amino acids. In germline, CDR1 is KGHSH, CDR2 LQKENI. After removal of 4 bases from V and 0 bases from J, the junction contained 2 bases not matched to a gene. CDR3 sequence (DNA): TGTGCCAGCTCACTCGACAGGGCAACTAATGAAAAACTGTTTTTT. Amino acids: CASSLDRATNEKLFF. The full variable domain, completed using reference TRBV18 and TRBJ1-4, is NAGVMQNPRHLVRRRGQEARLRCSPMKGHSHVYWYRQLPEEGLKFMVYLQKENIIDESGMPKERFSAEFPKEGPSILRIQQVVRGDSAAYFCASSLDRATNEKLFFGSGTQLSVL.

The V and J genes are TRBV28 and TRBJ1-5; possible D gene TRBD1, 5 bases. V was cut by 2 bases and J by 1 base, with 12 bases left in between. Germline CDR1 is MDHEN and CDR2 is SYDVKM. CDR3 length: 16 residues. The CDR3 spells CASSLNRGLSNQPQHF. The DNA for the CDR3 is TGTGCCAGCAGTTTAAATAGGGGACTAAGCAATCAGCCCCAGCATTTT.